This entry features one T cell receptor (beta chain) sequence. The record originates from a study of blood T cell repertoires in COVID-19. Whole-study context: The analysed material was cDNA or gDNA that came from T cells, B-cell-depleted T cells, or PBMCs.

Sequencing was performed with immunoSEQ multiplex PCR; in TCRdb, only in-frame clones are kept and a portion is missing. The sample carries roughly 150,000 clones, around four fifths recorded once. CDR3 length equals 14 residues. V was cut by 6 bases and J by 0 bases, with 11 bases left in between. CDR1 is SEHNR, CDR2 FQNEAQ, per germline (reference sequence). Sequencing was done on a sample of peripheral blood. The receptor comes from a woman aged 80 or over with COVID-19, enrolled during active disease. The chain links TRBV7-9 to TRBJ1-1; D remains ambiguous. This CDR3 reads CASRQSHMNTEAFF. The CDR3 DNA reads TGTGCCAGCAGGCAGTCTCACATGAACACTGAAGCTTTCTTT.